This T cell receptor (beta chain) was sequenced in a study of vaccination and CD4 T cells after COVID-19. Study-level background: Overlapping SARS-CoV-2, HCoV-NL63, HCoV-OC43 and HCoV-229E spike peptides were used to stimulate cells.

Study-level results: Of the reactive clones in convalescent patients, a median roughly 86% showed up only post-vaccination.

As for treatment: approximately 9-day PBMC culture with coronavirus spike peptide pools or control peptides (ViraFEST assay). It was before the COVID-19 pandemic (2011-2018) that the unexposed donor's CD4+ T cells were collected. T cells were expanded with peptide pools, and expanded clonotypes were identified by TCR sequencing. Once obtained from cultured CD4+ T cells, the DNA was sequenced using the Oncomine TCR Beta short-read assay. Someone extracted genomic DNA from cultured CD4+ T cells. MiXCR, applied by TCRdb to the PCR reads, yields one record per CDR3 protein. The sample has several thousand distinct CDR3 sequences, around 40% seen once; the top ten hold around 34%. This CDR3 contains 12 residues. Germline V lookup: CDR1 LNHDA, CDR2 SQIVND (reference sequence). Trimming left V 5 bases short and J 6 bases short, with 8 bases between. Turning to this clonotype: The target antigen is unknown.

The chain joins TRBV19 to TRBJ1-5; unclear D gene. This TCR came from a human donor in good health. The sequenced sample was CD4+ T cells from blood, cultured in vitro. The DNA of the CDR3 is TGTGCCAGTAGTCGGGTGAGTCAGCCCCAGCATTTT. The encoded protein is CASSRVSQPQHF.